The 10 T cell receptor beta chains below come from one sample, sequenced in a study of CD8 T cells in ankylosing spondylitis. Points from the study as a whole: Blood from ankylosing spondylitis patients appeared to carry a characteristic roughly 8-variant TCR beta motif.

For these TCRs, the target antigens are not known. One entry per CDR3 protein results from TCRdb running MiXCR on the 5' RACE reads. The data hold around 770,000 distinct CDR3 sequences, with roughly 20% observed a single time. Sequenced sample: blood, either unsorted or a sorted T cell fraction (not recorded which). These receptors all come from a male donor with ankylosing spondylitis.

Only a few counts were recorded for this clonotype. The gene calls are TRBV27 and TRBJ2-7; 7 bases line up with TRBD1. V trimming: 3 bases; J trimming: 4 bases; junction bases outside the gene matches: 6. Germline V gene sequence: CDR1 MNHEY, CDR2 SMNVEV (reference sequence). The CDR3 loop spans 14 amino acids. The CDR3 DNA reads TGTGCCAGCAGTTTTAAGTCAGGGGGTTACGAGCAGTACTTC. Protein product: CASSFKSGGYEQYF.

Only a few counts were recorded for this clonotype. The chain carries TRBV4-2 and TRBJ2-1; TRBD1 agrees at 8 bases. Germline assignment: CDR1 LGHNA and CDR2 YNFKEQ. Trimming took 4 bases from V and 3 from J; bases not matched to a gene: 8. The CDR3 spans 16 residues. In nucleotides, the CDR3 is TGTGCCAGCAGCCGCCCAACAGGGGGTGTCTACAATGAGCAGTTCTTC. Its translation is CASSRPTGGVYNEQFF.

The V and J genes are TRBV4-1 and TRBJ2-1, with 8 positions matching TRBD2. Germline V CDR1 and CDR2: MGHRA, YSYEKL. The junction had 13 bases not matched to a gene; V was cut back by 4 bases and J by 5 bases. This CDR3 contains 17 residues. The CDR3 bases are TGCGCCAGCAGCCCTCCGGGACTAGTTCAGGGGCACAATGAGCAGTTCTTC. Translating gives CASSPPGLVQGHNEQFF.

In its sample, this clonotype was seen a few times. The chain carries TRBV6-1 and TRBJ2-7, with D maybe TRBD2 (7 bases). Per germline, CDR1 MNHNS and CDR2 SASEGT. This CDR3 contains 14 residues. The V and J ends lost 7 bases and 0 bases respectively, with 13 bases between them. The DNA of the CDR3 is TGTGCCAGCAAACGGGGGGCTCACTCCTACGAGCAGTACTTC. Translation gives CASKRGAHSYEQYF.

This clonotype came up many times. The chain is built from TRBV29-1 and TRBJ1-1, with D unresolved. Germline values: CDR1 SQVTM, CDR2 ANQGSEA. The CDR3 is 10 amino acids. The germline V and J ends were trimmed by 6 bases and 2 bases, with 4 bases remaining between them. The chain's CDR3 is CSVFNTEAFF. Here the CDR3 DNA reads TGCAGCGTCTTTAACACTGAAGCTTTCTTT.

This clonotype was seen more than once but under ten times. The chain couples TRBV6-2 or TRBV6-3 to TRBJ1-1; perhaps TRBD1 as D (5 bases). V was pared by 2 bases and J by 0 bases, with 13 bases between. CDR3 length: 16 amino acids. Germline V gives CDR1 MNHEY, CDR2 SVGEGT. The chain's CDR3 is CASSYIRANMNTEAFF. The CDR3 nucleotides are TGTGCCAGCAGTTACATCAGGGCAAACATGAACACTGAAGCTTTCTTT.

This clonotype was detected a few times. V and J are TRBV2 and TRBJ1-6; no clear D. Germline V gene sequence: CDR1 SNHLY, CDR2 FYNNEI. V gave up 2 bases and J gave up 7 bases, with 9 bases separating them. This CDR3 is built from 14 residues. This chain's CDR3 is CASSERAGNSPLHF. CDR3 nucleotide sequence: TGTGCCAGCAGTGAAAGAGCCGGGAATTCACCCCTCCACTTT.

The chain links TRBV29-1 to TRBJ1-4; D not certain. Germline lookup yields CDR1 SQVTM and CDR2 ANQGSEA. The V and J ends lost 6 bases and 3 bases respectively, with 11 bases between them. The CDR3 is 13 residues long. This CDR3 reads CSVKRGSNEKLFF. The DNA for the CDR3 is TGCAGCGTCAAGCGGGGTTCTAATGAAAAACTGTTTTTT.

CDR3 region: CASSIRGGQNIQYF. CDR3 coding DNA: TGTGCCAGTAGTATCCGTGGGGGGCAAAACATTCAGTACTTC. This rearrangement joins TRBV19 to TRBJ2-4, with D perhaps assigned TRBD1 or TRBD2 (6 bases each). This CDR3 contains 14 residues. Trimming pared 3 bases from V and 5 bases from J, leaving 11 bases between. Germline CDR1 LNHDA, CDR2 SQIVND (reference sequence).

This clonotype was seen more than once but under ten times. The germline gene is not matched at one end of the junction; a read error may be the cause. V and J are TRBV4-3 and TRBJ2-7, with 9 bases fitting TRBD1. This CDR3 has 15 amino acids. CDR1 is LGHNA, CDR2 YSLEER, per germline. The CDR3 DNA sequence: TGCGCCAGCAGCGAAGACAGGGGGTGGTTAAGCGAGCAGTACTTC. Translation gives CASSEDRGWLSEQYF.